A selection of T cell receptor beta chains follows, all from one sample in a study of shared clonotypes between healthy human individuals. The assay was immunoSEQ multiplex PCR, and TCRdb's table has in-frame clones only and misses some. The sample lists 1,400,000 or so clones, 97% to 99% occurring once. The sequencing sample was made of naive CD4+ T cells sorted from blood. The receptors here all came from a man under 40 in good health. The CDR3 runs from the conserved cysteine through the conserved F or W. A D gene is named only where the DNA matches it firmly.

D: NA
J: TRBJ1-2
V: TRBV28
CDR3: CASSPPPGTTYGYTF
DNA: TGTGCCAGCAGTCCCCCACCGGGGACAACCTATGGCTACACCTTC

D: NA
J: TRBJ2-6
V: TRBV7-2
CDR3: CASSLVVSSGANVLTF
DNA: TGTGCCAGCAGCTTAGTAGTCAGCTCTGGGGCCAACGTCCTGACTTTC

D: NA
J: TRBJ2-7
V: TRBV10-2
CDR3: CASSDPGLTYEQYF
DNA: TGCGCCAGCAGTGACCCGGGACTTACCTACGAGCAGTACTTC

D: NA
J: TRBJ2-2
V: TRBV18
CDR3: CASSPLEAGELFF
DNA: TGTGCCAGCTCACCTCTGGAGGCCGGGGAGCTGTTTTTT

D: NA
J: TRBJ1-1
V: TRBV18
CDR3: CASSPKQGTEAFF
DNA: TGTGCCAGCTCACCAAAACAGGGAACTGAAGCTTTCTTT

D: NA
J: TRBJ1-3
V: TRBV28
CDR3: CATSRPTGGGASGNTIYF
DNA: TGTGCCACCTCGAGGCCGACGGGTGGGGGCGCGTCTGGAAACACCATATATTTT

D: NA
J: TRBJ2-7
V: TRBV9
CDR3: CASSEGSYPYEQYF
DNA: TGTGCCAGCAGCGAAGGATCTTACCCCTACGAGCAGTACTTC

D: NA
J: TRBJ1-1
V: TRBV6-5
CDR3: CASSRSFMNTEAFF
DNA: TGTGCCAGCAGTCGGTCGTTCATGAACACTGAAGCTTTCTTT

D: TRBD1
J: TRBJ1-1
V: TRBV7-8
CDR3: CASSPEIPGTGGRAFF
DNA: TGTGCCAGCAGCCCAGAAATCCCTGGGACAGGGGGCAGAGCTTTCTTT

D: NA
J: TRBJ2-3
V: TRBV29-1
CDR3: CSVLPDWGPKDTQYF
DNA: TGCAGCGTCCTACCCGACTGGGGACCTAAGGATACGCAGTATTTT

D: TRBD1
J: TRBJ2-7
V: TRBV7-8
CDR3: CASRRGGVTAYEQYF
DNA: TGTGCCAGCAGACGAGGGGGCGTCACCGCCTACGAGCAGTACTTC

D: TRBD1
J: TRBJ2-6
V: TRBV18
CDR3: CASSPPRDRKGSGANVLTF
DNA: TGTGCCAGCTCACCACCGAGGGACAGGAAGGGCTCTGGGGCCAACGTCCTGACTTTC

D: TRBD2
J: TRBJ2-7
V: TRBV11-2
CDR3: CASSPPTSGRGYEQYF
DNA: TGTGCCAGCAGTCCCCCTACTAGCGGCAGAGGGTACGAGCAGTACTTC

D: NA
J: TRBJ1-1
V: TRBV7-9
CDR3: CASSLLSSGGFMSSAFF
DNA: TGTGCCAGCAGCTTACTTTCGTCCGGGGGATTCATGTCGTCGGCTTTCTTT

D: NA
J: TRBJ1-4
V: TRBV29-1
CDR3: CSVQHATNEKLFF
DNA: TGCAGCGTTCAGCATGCAACTAATGAAAAACTGTTTTTT

D: TRBD2
J: TRBJ2-5
V: TRBV4-1
CDR3: CASSQDSGAGDQETQYF
DNA: TGCGCCAGCAGCCAAGATTCTGGAGCGGGGGACCAAGAGACCCAGTACTTC

D: NA
J: TRBJ1-5
V: TRBV19
CDR3: CASSIIGIRQPQHF
DNA: TGTGCCAGTAGTATTATAGGGATTCGTCAGCCCCAGCATTTT

D: TRBD2
J: TRBJ2-5
V: TRBV7-8
CDR3: CASSFVSGGWTQYF
DNA: TGTGCCAGCAGCTTCGTATCCGGGGGGTGGACCCAGTACTTC

D: TRBD2
J: TRBJ2-7
V: TRBV28
CDR3: CASTSSGGSYEQYF
DNA: TGTGCCAGCACCTCTAGCGGGGGCTCCTACGAGCAGTACTTC

D: NA
J: TRBJ2-7
V: TRBV6-6
CDR3: CASSYGRVDYEQYF
DNA: TGTGCCAGCAGTTACGGGCGGGTTGATTACGAGCAGTACTTC

D: NA
J: TRBJ2-3
V: TRBV6-8
CDR3: CASSYQRVDTQYF
DNA: TGTGCCAGCAGTTATCAGCGGGTAGATACGCAGTATTTT

D: TRBD2
J: TRBJ2-3
V: TRBV10-3
CDR3: CAISDSREIWDTQYF
DNA: TGTGCCATCAGTGATTCGCGGGAGATATGGGATACGCAGTATTTT